The 25 T cell receptor beta chains below come from one sample, sequenced in a study of T cells in women clearing cervical HPV infection. Method: immunoSEQ multiplex PCR; TCRdb's copy keeps in-frame clones and lacks some. The sample table includes about 30,000 clones. The sequenced sample consisted of blood buffy coat. These receptors were obtained from a woman aged 18-70 years with a cervical HPV16 infection that either progressed to CIN3+ or cleared (not recorded which).

For this clone: The read comes to an end 3 residues before the CDR3 does, leaving the germline J gene to fill in the end. The chain recombines TRBV19 with TRBJ2-7; TRBD2 matches at 10 bases. The CDR3 covers 17 residues. Germline CDR1 is LNHDA and CDR2 is SQIVND (reference sequence). Trimming took 10 bases from V and 0 from J; bases not matched to a gene: 15. Incomplete CDR3 DNA: TGTGCCACCCTGGGGCTAGCGGGAGTAGGTGGCTCCTACGAG. Translation: CATLGLAGVGGSYE. The entire CDR3 sequence reads CATLGLAGVGGSYEQYF.

On this clone itself: The read comes to an end 3 residues before the CDR3 does, leaving the germline J gene to fill in the end. This rearrangement joins TRBV20-1 to TRBJ1-4, with D unresolved. Trimming took off 5 bases at V and 0 bases at J, with 7 bases between the two ends. This CDR3 has 13 residues. From germline, CDR1 is DFQATT and CDR2 SNEGSKA (reference sequence). CDR3 DNA (partial): TGCAGTGCTCGTCCCGCAACTAATGAAAAA. It is translated as CSARPATNEK. The complete CDR3 reads CSARPATNEKLFF.

With regard to this clone: The read terminates 3 residues before the CDR3 end, so the remaining end is supplied by the germline J gene. J is TRBJ2-5 and V is TRBV5-4; TRBD2 agrees at 12 bases. This CDR3 contains 15 residues. Per germline, CDR1 SGHNT and CDR2 YYREEE (reference sequence). Trimming cost V 5 bases and J 5 bases; bases outside gene matches: 7. This chain's CDR3 is CASSEASGGAETQYF. The CDR3 DNA, read in part, is TGTGCCAGCAGTGAGGCTAGCGGGGGGGCGGAGACC.

Notes on this clone: From the germline J gene comes the end of the CDR3, since the read stops 3 residues before it. This rearrangement joins TRBV18 to TRBJ1-2, with 9 nucleotides matching TRBD1. This CDR3 comprises 14 residues. Germline-derived CDR1 and CDR2 are KGHSH and LQKENI. The DNA read from the CDR3 is TGTGCCAGCTCACCAGAACAGGGGGCGGCGGGC. This codes for CASSPEQGAAG. Given in full, the CDR3 is CASSPEQGAAGYTF.

As to this clone: The CDR3 is cut off 3 residues early in the read; its end comes from the germline J gene. The V gene is TRBV28, the J gene TRBJ2-1; D might be TRBD1 or TRBD2, each matching 6 bases. CDR3 length: 16 residues. Looked up from germline, CDR1 is MDHEN and CDR2 is SYDVKM. With 7 bases removed from V and 0 bases from J, the gap between germline ends came to 16 bases. The CDR3 loop reads CASIRRGYGSYNEQFF. The sequenced part of the CDR3 DNA is TGTGCCAGCATTCGGAGGGGGTACGGCTCCTACAATGAG.

Remarks on this clone: The read stops 3 residues short of the end of the CDR3; the missing end is completed from the germline J gene. The V call is TRBV19, the J call TRBJ1-4; weak D call: TRBD1 (6 bases). With 7 bases removed from V and 5 bases from J, the gap between germline ends came to 20 bases. The CDR3 length is 16 residues. Germline lookup yields CDR1 LNHDA and CDR2 SQIVND (reference sequence). The DNA read from the CDR3 is TGTGCCAGTACCCGAAGGCCACAGGGAGGAAATGAAAAA. Amino acid sequence: CASTRRPQGGNEK. The full CDR3 is CASTRRPQGGNEKLFF. The whole variable domain, filled in from reference TRBV19 and TRBJ1-4, reads DGGITQSPKYLFRKEGQNVTLSCEQNLNHDAMYWYRQDPGQGLRLIYYSQIVNDFQKGDIAEGYSVSREKKESFPLTVTSAQKNPTAFYLCASTRRPQGGNEKLFFGSGTQLSVL.

CDR3 DNA, as far as it was read: TGCAGTGCTAGCAGTCAGGGCCGAAACACC. It translates to CSASSQGRNT. The full CDR3 is CSASSQGRNTIYF. J is TRBJ1-3 and V is TRBV20-1, with a weak D call TRBD1 (5 bases). The read finishes 3 residues shy of the CDR3 end, and the germline J gene is used to complete it. CDR3 size: 13 residues. V was shortened by 3 bases and J by 5 bases, with 11 bases between the two germline ends. Germline CDR1 DFQATT, CDR2 SNEGSKA (reference sequence).

Details on this clone: The read ends 3 residues before the CDR3 terminus; that terminus is restored from the germline J gene. The chain joins TRBV19 to TRBJ2-1, with D perhaps matching TRBD2 (5 bases). The CDR3 covers 15 residues. The germline CDR1 and CDR2 sequences are LNHDA and SQIVND (reference sequence). Trimming removed 4 bases at V and 0 bases at J, with 10 bases between. CDR3 DNA (partial): TGTGCCAGTAGTAATCGCGGAGGCTCCTACAATGAG. Translated: CASSNRGGSYNE. The CDR3, in full, reads CASSNRGGSYNEQFF.

A remark on this clone: The CDR3 end lies 3 residues beyond the end of the read and is filled in from the germline J gene. J is TRBJ2-3 and V is TRBV2, with D possibly matching TRBD1 (5 bases). CDR1 and CDR2 (germline): SNHLY, FYNNEI. The CDR3 extends over 14 amino acids. V shed 7 bases and J shed 6 bases, with 17 bases lying between them. The CDR3 loop is CASTSPDIPDTQYF. The sequenced part of the CDR3 DNA is TGTGCCAGCACCAGCCCGGACATCCCGGATACG.

In regard to this clone: The sequence runs out 3 residues before the end of the CDR3; the remainder is reconstructed from the germline J gene. The chain couples TRBV11-3 to TRBJ2-3, with TRBD1 matching 7 bases. J lost 4 bases, V lost 2 bases, and 0 bases had no gene match. The germline V gene has CDR1 SGHNT and CDR2 YENEEA. This CDR3 has 13 residues. CDR3 DNA (partial): TGTGCCAGCAGCTTACAGGGGGCAGATACG. It encodes CASSLQGADT. The full CDR3 is CASSLQGADTQYF.

The CDR3 bases that were read are TGTGCCTGGAGTGACAGGACAGGGGGGATGACAGATACG. Its translation: CAWSDRTGGMTDT. The complete CDR3 protein is CAWSDRTGGMTDTQYF. The V gene is TRBV30, the J gene TRBJ2-3; 10 bases match TRBD1. The read halts 3 residues ahead of the CDR3 end, with the missing end drawn from the germline J gene. The CDR3 spans 16 residues. Germline CDR1 reads GTSNPN; CDR2 reads SVGIG (reference sequence). V was clipped by 1 base and J by 3 bases; unmatched bases: 7.

The covered CDR3 bases are TGCAGTGCTAGAGAAATGCGGGAGGGCTTGGGTGAG. Protein sequence: CSAREMREGLGE. The entire CDR3 protein is CSAREMREGLGEQFF. The chain combines TRBV20-1 with TRBJ2-1; 9 bases match TRBD2. The observed sequence ends 3 residues before the CDR3 terminus, with the missing tail filled in from the germline J gene. Trimming at V came to 0 bases and at J to 9 bases, leaving 9 bases not matched to a gene. This CDR3 is 15 amino acids long. Germline V gene lookup returns CDR1 DFQATT and CDR2 SNEGSKA (reference sequence).

The sequenced part of the CDR3 DNA is TGTGCCACCTCAAACCAGGGGGCGCGCCACGAG. Translation: CATSNQGARHE. The full CDR3 is CATSNQGARHEQYF. The gene calls are TRBV19 and TRBJ2-7; 8 bases map to TRBD1. The read ends 3 residues before the CDR3 terminus; that terminus is restored from the germline J gene. Germline V gives CDR1 LNHDA, CDR2 SQIVND (reference sequence). Germline trimming cut 10 bases from V and 5 bases from J; bases unmatched to any gene: 13. CDR3 length: 14 residues.

On this clone: The CDR3 end lies 3 residues beyond the end of the read and is filled in from the germline J gene. The chain is built from TRBV7-3 and TRBJ1-1, with 9 bases lining up with TRBD1. V shed 5 bases, J shed 1 base, and the junction held 5 bases outside the gene matches. The germline V gene encodes CDR1 SGHTA and CDR2 FQGTGA. This CDR3 has 15 amino acids. Partial CDR3 DNA: TGTGCCAGCAGCACACAGGGGGCGACGAACACTGAA. Amino acids: CASSTQGATNTE. The whole CDR3 sequence reads CASSTQGATNTEAFF.

Turning to this clone: Read sequence stops 3 residues before the CDR3 end, and the germline J gene provides the missing end. The chain uses TRBV14 and TRBJ2-1, with no clear D. Trimming removed 3 bases from V and 1 base from J, with 10 bases in between. The CDR3 contains 15 residues. CDR1 and CDR2 (germline): SGHDN, FVKESK. CDR3 in amino acids: CASSQGRQSYNEQFF. CDR3 DNA, as far as it was read: TGTGCCAGCAGCCAGGGCAGGCAATCCTACAATGAG.

Concerning this clone itself: The missing CDR3 end, 3 residues past where the read stops, is filled in from the germline J gene. The chain has TRBV20-1 and TRBJ2-3, with 14 bases aligning to TRBD2. Germline assignment: CDR1 DFQATT and CDR2 SNEGSKA (reference sequence). Unmatched junction bases numbered 8, after V lost 5 bases and J lost 4 bases. This CDR3 has 16 residues. CDR3 sequence reads: CSAFGTSGSLSDTQYF. The CDR3 bases that were read are TGCAGTGCTTTTGGGACTAGCGGGAGCCTTTCAGATACG.

As to this clone: The CDR3 goes on 3 residues after the read ends, and that part is filled in from the germline J gene. The V and J genes are TRBV19 and TRBJ2-2; 8 positions agree with TRBD1. V lost 3 bases and J lost 7; bases outside the gene matches: 16. The CDR3 is made up of 18 amino acids. Germline loops: CDR1 LNHDA, CDR2 SQIVND (reference sequence). The covered CDR3 bases are TGTGCCAGTAGTATGGCTTTTCGGAGACAGGGGAGTGGCGGGGAG. It specifies CASSMAFRRQGSGGE. The entire CDR3 protein is CASSMAFRRQGSGGELFF.

With respect to this clone: The read is 3 residues too short to cover the CDR3 end, so that end is filled in from the germline J gene. V usage is TRBV28 and J usage is TRBJ2-1; 7 bases match TRBD2. J lost 4 bases, V lost 3 bases, and 3 bases had no gene match. Per the germline V gene, CDR1 is MDHEN and CDR2 is SYDVKM. The CDR3 covers 14 residues. This chain's CDR3 is CASSFLAEYNEQFF. The part of the CDR3 DNA that was read is TGTGCCAGCAGTTTCCTAGCGGAATACAATGAG.

This CDR3 is CASRSTSTADYGQYF. The CDR3 bases that were read are TGTGCCAGTAGAAGTACTTCGACAGCAGATTATGGT. The genes are TRBV19 and TRBJ2-4; D possibly corresponds to TRBD1 (5 bases). The read terminates 3 residues before the CDR3 end, so the remaining end is supplied by the germline J gene. This CDR3 region has 15 residues. The V gene's germline CDR1 is LNHDA and CDR2 SQIVND (reference sequence).

As regards this clone: The read terminates 3 residues ahead of where the CDR3 ends, so the germline J gene completes it. The chain employs TRBV29-1 and TRBJ2-7; D unresolved. The CDR3 has 11 amino acids. In germline, CDR1 is SQVTM, CDR2 ANQGSEA. V was trimmed by 2 bases and J by 3 bases, leaving 5 bases between them. The DNA read from the CDR3 is TGCAGCGTTGAATTTAACTACGAG. Amino acid sequence: CSVEFNYE. The CDR3 in full is CSVEFNYEQYF.

As to this clone: The CDR3 end falls 3 residues outside the read, so it is completed with the germline J gene. The V call is TRBV5-1, the J call TRBJ2-1; 9 bases fit TRBD2. Germline V gene lookup returns CDR1 SGHRS and CDR2 YFSETQ. CDR3 length: 14 amino acids. Germline trimming cut 3 bases from V and 6 bases from J; bases unmatched to any gene: 4. The part of the CDR3 DNA that was read is TGCGCCAGCAGCTATAGCGGGGGAATCAATGAG. Translated, it gives CASSYSGGINE. The whole CDR3 sequence is CASSYSGGINEQFF.

As for this clone: From the germline J gene comes the end of the CDR3, since the read stops 3 residues before it. The chain links TRBV30 to TRBJ2-3; 15 bases align to TRBD2. Germline CDR1 GTSNPN, CDR2 SVGIG (reference sequence). Germline trimming cut 2 bases from V and 1 base from J; bases unmatched to any gene: 7. The CDR3 contains 18 residues. CDR3 residues: CAWSTGTSGRRGTDTQYF. Partial CDR3 DNA: TGTGCCTGGAGTACAGGGACTAGCGGGAGGAGGGGCACAGATACG.

Its frequency marks this clone as medium-sized (0.01 to 0.1%). Read data end 3 residues before the CDR3 end; the end is taken from the germline J gene. The rearrangement links TRBV13 to TRBJ2-1; a weak D match, TRBD2 (5 bases). The CDR3 is 14 residues long. Germline assignment: CDR1 PRHDT and CDR2 FYEKMQ (reference sequence). The V and J ends lost 7 bases and 0 bases respectively, with 10 bases between them. The sequenced CDR3 bases are TGTGCCAGCATACAGCGGAGCTCCTACAATGAG. Protein sequence: CASIQRSSYNE. The CDR3 as a whole reads CASIQRSSYNEQFF.

Incomplete CDR3 DNA: TGTGCCAGCAGCTTAACCCAGGGGGCTGGACAGCCC. As protein: CASSLTQGAGQP. The whole CDR3 protein reads CASSLTQGAGQPQHF. The rearrangement joins TRBV7-8 to TRBJ1-5, with 8 bases that match TRBD1. The read ends 3 residues before the CDR3 terminus; that terminus is restored from the germline J gene. The germline gives CDR1 SGHVS, CDR2 FQNEAQ. CDR3 length: 15 amino acids. V trimming: 2 bases; J trimming: 7 bases; junction bases outside the gene matches: 7. Combining the CDR3 with reference TRBV7-8 and TRBJ1-5 gives the whole variable domain GAGVSQSPRYKVAKRGQDVALRCDPISGHVSLFWYQQALGQGPEFLTYFQNEAQLDKSGLPSDRFFAERPEGSVSTLKIQRTQQEDSAVYLCASSLTQGAGQPQHFGDGTRLSIL.

With respect to this clone: The CDR3 goes on 3 residues after the read ends, and that part is filled in from the germline J gene. The chain employs TRBV7-6 and TRBJ2-1, with 8 bases aligning to TRBD2. V lost 5 bases and J lost 4; bases outside the gene matches: 7. Germline CDR1 SGHVS, CDR2 FNYEAQ. The CDR3 totals 15 residues. CDR3 sequence: CASSDGASGYNEQFF. CDR3 bases read: TGTGCCAGCAGCGACGGGGCTAGCGGGTACAATGAG.